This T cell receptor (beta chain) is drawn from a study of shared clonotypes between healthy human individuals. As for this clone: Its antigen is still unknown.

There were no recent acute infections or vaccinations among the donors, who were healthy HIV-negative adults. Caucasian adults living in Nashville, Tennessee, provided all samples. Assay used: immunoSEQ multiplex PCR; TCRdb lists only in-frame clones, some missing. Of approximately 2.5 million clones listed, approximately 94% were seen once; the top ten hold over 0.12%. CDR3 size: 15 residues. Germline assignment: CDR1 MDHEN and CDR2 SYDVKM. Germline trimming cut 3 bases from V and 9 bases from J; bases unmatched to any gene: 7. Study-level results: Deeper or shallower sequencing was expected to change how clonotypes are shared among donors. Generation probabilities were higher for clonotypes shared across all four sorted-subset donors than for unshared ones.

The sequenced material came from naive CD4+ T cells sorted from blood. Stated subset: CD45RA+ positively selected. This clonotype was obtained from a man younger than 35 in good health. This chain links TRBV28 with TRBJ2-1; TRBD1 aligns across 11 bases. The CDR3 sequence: CASSFPGTGGGEQFF. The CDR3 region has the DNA TGTGCCAGCAGTTTTCCCGGGACAGGGGGGGGTGAGCAGTTCTTC.